Listed below are T cell receptor beta chains from one sample, sequenced in a study of T cell responses to AZD1222 COVID-19 vaccine. Sequencing was performed with immunoSEQ multiplex PCR; in TCRdb, only in-frame clones are kept and a portion is missing. The sample shows about 25,000 clones, more than 75% of them seen only once. Material: peripheral blood, obtained 28 days after the second AZD1222 dose. These receptor sequences come from an adult who received the AZD1222 COVID-19 vaccine. The CDR3 runs from the conserved cysteine through the conserved F or W. The order of the fields is V gene, J gene, clone size, D gene, CDR3 DNA, CDR3 protein. A D gene is named only where the DNA matches it firmly. Not all rows give a size; the values are once, few, many and, for expanded clones, a class.

>TRBV5-1|TRBJ2-1|NA|TRBD2
TGCGCCAGCAGCACTAGCGGGACCTACAATGAGCAGTTCTTC
CASSTSGTYNEQFF
>TRBV9|TRBJ1-2|NA|NA
TGTGCCAGCAGCGCAAGTTATGGTAGTTACTATGGCTACACCTTC
CASSASYGSYYGYTF
>TRBV10-1|TRBJ2-7|medium-sized|TRBD2
TGCGCCAGCAGTGAGTCGAGGGCTAGCGGGACCCACGAGCAGTACTTC
CASSESRASGTHEQYF
>TRBV15|TRBJ2-7|NA|NA
TGTGCCACCAGCAGGGCTGCGGGGTTGGGCTACGAGCAGTACTTC
CATSRAAGLGYEQYF
>TRBV30|TRBJ2-4|NA|TRBD1
TGTGCCTGGAGTGTACCGGCGACAGGGGACATTCAGTACTTC
CAWSVPATGDIQYF
>TRBV28|TRBJ1-5|NA|TRBD1
TGTGCCAGCACCGCCGGGACAGGGTACGGTCAGCCCCAGCATTTT
CASTAGTGYGQPQHF
>TRBV7-8|TRBJ1-4|NA|NA
TGTGCCAGCAGCCCAACGGGAACTAATGAAAAACTGTTTTTT
CASSPTGTNEKLFF
>TRBV27|TRBJ1-1|NA|TRBD1
TGTGCCAGTCTGGGGGACAGGGGCACTGAAGCTTTCTTT
CASLGDRGTEAFF
>TRBV24-1|TRBJ2-1|once|NA
TGTGCCACCAGTGATTTCTCCGGATCAGCCAATGAGCAGTTCTTC
CATSDFSGSANEQFF
>TRBV18|TRBJ2-2|NA|TRBD2
TGTGCCAGCTCCCCCCCGGGACTAGCGGCTACCGGGGAGCTGTTTTTT
CASSPPGLAATGELFF
>TRBV6-5|TRBJ2-7|NA|TRBD1
TGTGCCAGCAGTTACGGATGGACAGGGTCCTACGAGCAGTACTTC
CASSYGWTGSYEQYF
>TRBV6-6|TRBJ1-2|NA|NA
TGTGCCACCTCGCGGGGGTCTTATGGCTACACCTTC
CATSRGSYGYTF
>TRBV28|TRBJ2-7|NA|NA
TGTGCCAGCACCCCTCTTGGCAGGGGAGGAAAGTACGAGCAGTACTTC
CASTPLGRGGKYEQYF
>TRBV28|TRBJ2-7|NA|TRBD2
TGTGCCAGCAGGGCCGGGACTAGTCAGCACTTC
CASRAGTSQHF
>TRBV5-4|TRBJ2-1|once|TRBD1
TGTGCCAGCAGCCCGGACAGGGCAAGCTACAATGAGCAGTTCTTC
CASSPDRASYNEQFF
>TRBV18|TRBJ2-7|NA|TRBD1
TGTGCCAGCTCAGCTCCGGGACAGGGGACCTACGAGCAGTACTTC
CASSAPGQGTYEQYF
>TRBV2|TRBJ2-1|NA|TRBD2
TGTGCCAGCAGTGCGGCTAGCGGGAGATATAATGAGCAGTTCTTC
CASSAASGRYNEQFF
>TRBV28|TRBJ2-7|NA|NA
TGTGCCAGCAGTTTTCGGCAGCCTGCCTACGAGCAGTACTTC
CASSFRQPAYEQYF
>TRBV2|TRBJ1-2|NA|NA
TGTGCCAGCAGTGACCCGCCCCTCTATGGCTACACCTTC
CASSDPPLYGYTF
>TRBV27|TRBJ1-1|NA|NA
TGTGCCAGCAGGGGCCAGTTGGGCGGGAACACTGAAGCTTTCTTT
CASRGQLGGNTEAFF
>TRBV10-3|TRBJ2-3|NA|TRBD2
TGTGCCTCCACCGCAGCGGACGGGGGGGATACGCAGTATTTT
CASTAADGGDTQYF
>TRBV7-9|TRBJ2-1|NA|TRBD1
TGTGCCAGCAGCTTAGGGGGACAGGGCCTCTACAATGAGCAGTTCTTC
CASSLGGQGLYNEQFF
>TRBV5-1|TRBJ2-3|NA|TRBD2
TGCGCCAGCAGCCCCAGGGCGCGGGGGATTAATAGAGATACGCAGTATTTT
CASSPRARGINRDTQYF
>TRBV24-1|TRBJ2-2|NA|NA
TGTGCCTCGGCCCCCTTCCAGGAGAACACCGGGGAGCTGTTTTTT
CASAPFQENTGELFF
>TRBV5-4|TRBJ2-2|NA|NA
TGTGCCAGCAGGGAGTTTGGGAACACCGGGGAGCTGTTTTTT
CASREFGNTGELFF
>TRBV3-1/TRBV3-2|TRBJ2-7|few|NA
TGTGCCAGCAGTTACTACGCCGACTACGAGCAGTACTTC
CASSYYADYEQYF
>TRBV27|TRBJ1-1|NA|TRBD1
TGTGCCAGCAGTTCAGGACAGGGGAAATTCACTGAAGCTTTCTTT
CASSSGQGKFTEAFF
>TRBV10-3|TRBJ1-2|NA|NA
TGTGCCATCAGTGAGTCTGGTCAGGGACGTGGCTACACCTTC
CAISESGQGRGYTF
>TRBV3-1/TRBV3-2|TRBJ2-7|NA|TRBD2
TGTGCCAGCAGCCACCGGACTAGCGGGAGGGGGTACGAGCAGTACTTC
CASSHRTSGRGYEQYF
>TRBV2|TRBJ2-1|few|TRBD1
TGTGCCAGCAGTGCGGACAGGGGGATCGGTGAGCAGTTCTTC
CASSADRGIGEQFF
>TRBV14|TRBJ2-7|NA|NA
TGTGCCAGCAGCCAAGACTCCCTATGGACCAACTACGAGCAGTACTTC
CASSQDSLWTNYEQYF
>TRBV4-2|TRBJ2-1|NA|TRBD1
TGTGCCAGCAGCCAAGACCGGGACAGGGGGACCAATGAGCAGTTCTTC
CASSQDRDRGTNEQFF
>TRBV28|TRBJ1-1|NA|TRBD1
TGTGCCGCACTGACAGGGGGCGCAATGAGGGACACTGAAGCTTTCTTT
CAALTGGAMRDTEAFF
>TRBV2|TRBJ1-5|NA|NA
TGTGCCAGCAGCGAGAATCAGGGAAGTCAGCCCCAGCATTTT
CASSENQGSQPQHF
>TRBV2|TRBJ2-3|NA|TRBD2
TGTGCCAGCAGGAAGGGACTAGCGGGATACACAGATACGCAGTATTTT
CASRKGLAGYTDTQYF
>TRBV7-9|TRBJ2-3|medium-sized|TRBD1
TGTGCCAGCAGAGACAGGGGAACCACAGATACGCAGTATTTT
CASRDRGTTDTQYF
>TRBV6-9|TRBJ2-5|NA|NA
TGTGCCAGCAGTTATTCCATAGCCCAGACCCAAGAGACCCAGTACTTC
CASSYSIAQTQETQYF
>TRBV21-1|TRBJ1-5|NA|NA
TGTGCCAGCAGCAAAGCGCTTTACGGGGTCGCTCAGCCCCAGCATTTT
CASSKALYGVAQPQHF
>TRBV28|TRBJ1-2|NA|NA
TGTGCCAGCAGTCCCCCTGATTATGGCTACACCTTC
CASSPPDYGYTF
>TRBV30|TRBJ1-2|once|NA
TGTGCCTGGAGTGGAGACAGTAACTATGGCTACACCTTC
CAWSGDSNYGYTF
>TRBV19|TRBJ1-1|once|NA
TGTGCCAGTAGTAAGAGGGATCCGGGGAGCACTGAAGCTTTCTTT
CASSKRDPGSTEAFF
>TRBV30|TRBJ2-3|once|NA
TGTGCCTGGAGTGCATCTAAGGCGCAGTATTTT
CAWSASKAQYF
>TRBV10-1|TRBJ1-1|NA|NA
TGCGCCAGCAGATCAGGGGTGGACACTGAAGCTTTCTTT
CASRSGVDTEAFF
>TRBV7-8|TRBJ1-2|NA|TRBD1
TGTGCCAGCAGCTTAGGGGGGACAGCTAACTATGGCTACACCTTC
CASSLGGTANYGYTF
>TRBV28|TRBJ2-3|NA|TRBD2
TGTGCCAGCAAGCCGTCTCGAGGAGGACTAGCGGGAGGGCCACGCAGGGGGGATACGCAGTATTTT
CASKPSRGGLAGGPRRGDTQYF
>TRBV7-6|TRBJ2-7|NA|TRBD1
TGTGCCAGCAGCCGGACGGACAGGGGAAAGGCCTACGAGCAGTACTTC
CASSRTDRGKAYEQYF
>TRBV4-2|TRBJ2-2|NA|NA
TGTGCCAGCAGCCAAGAATTAGGGGGGGCCGCGAACACCGGGGAGCTGTTTTTT
CASSQELGGAANTGELFF
>TRBV10-3|TRBJ2-1|NA|TRBD1
TGTGCCATCAGAGAACCGGACAGGGGGGAAGACAATGAGCAGTTCTTC
CAIREPDRGEDNEQFF
>TRBV27|TRBJ2-7|NA|NA
TGTGCCAGCAGCCACCGTGCGGCCTACGAGCAGTACTTC
CASSHRAAYEQYF
>TRBV2|TRBJ2-7|once|TRBD1
TGTGCCAGCAGGCTACAGGGGGCGGGAGAGCAGTACTTC
CASRLQGAGEQYF
>TRBV18|TRBJ1-6|NA|NA
TGTGCCAGCTCCGCCCGTACCGGGACGGACGGTTCACCCCTCCACTTT
CASSARTGTDGSPLHF
>TRBV19|TRBJ2-7|NA|TRBD1
TGTGCCAGTAGTCTTGGGACAGGGTTTGACGAGCAGTACTTC
CASSLGTGFDEQYF
>TRBV2|TRBJ2-7|NA|TRBD1
TGTGCCAGCTATGAGACAGGGGACGAGCAGTACTTC
CASYETGDEQYF
>TRBV4-2|TRBJ1-2|NA|TRBD1
TGTGCCAGCAGCCAAGATCGGACAGGGGCGGATGGCTACACCTTC
CASSQDRTGADGYTF
>TRBV7-9|TRBJ2-7|NA|NA
TGTGCCAGCAGCCGAGAGGGCGAGCAGTACTTC
CASSREGEQYF
>TRBV10-3|TRBJ2-5|NA|NA
TGTGCCATCAGTGAGAGGAAGGGCGCGGAAGAGACCCAGTACTTC
CAISERKGAEETQYF
>TRBV19|TRBJ2-7|NA|TRBD2
TGTGCCAGTAGTCGAACTAGCGGTAGCTACGAGCAGTACTTC
CASSRTSGSYEQYF